The 8 T cell receptor beta chains presented below share a single source sample, sequenced in a study of T cell responses to AZD1222 COVID-19 vaccine. Method: immunoSEQ multiplex PCR; TCRdb's copy keeps in-frame clones and lacks some. The top ten hold approximately 2.9% of the sample, which has 99,000 or so clones, 70% to 90% seen once. This specimen was peripheral blood, taken on day 0 of AZD1222 vaccination. The receptor set was obtained from an adult in good health.

The chain carries TRBV9 and TRBJ1-2, with D perhaps matching TRBD1 (5 bases). Per the germline V gene, CDR1 is SGDLS and CDR2 is YYNGEE. There are 16 residues in the CDR3. Trimming took off 2 bases at V and 4 bases at J, with 18 bases between the two ends. CDR3 nucleotides: TGTGCCAGCAGCGTTGCCTCTTTGGGGGGGACCTATGGCTACACCTTC. Translating it yields CASSVASLGGTYGYTF.

The CDR3 nucleotides read TGTGCCAGTAGTTCCTTAGGCCCAAATTCTGGGGCCAACGTCCTGACTTTC. It yields the protein CASSSLGPNSGANVLTF. This chain connects TRBV19 to TRBJ2-6; no clear D. V lost 5 bases, J lost 1 base, and 15 bases lay in between. This CDR3 region has 17 residues. Germline CDR1 and CDR2: LNHDA and SQIVND (reference sequence). Based on the CDR3 plus reference TRBV19 and TRBJ2-6, the full variable domain is DGGITQSPKYLFRKEGQNVTLSCEQNLNHDAMYWYRQDPGQGLRLIYYSQIVNDFQKGDIAEGYSVSREKKESFPLTVTSAQKNPTAFYLCASSSLGPNSGANVLTFGAGSRLTVL.

This chain uses TRBV7-9 with TRBJ1-6; D remains ambiguous. Trimming removed 2 bases from V and 5 bases from J, with 10 bases in between. Germline assignment: CDR1 SEHNR and CDR2 FQNEAQ (reference sequence). The CDR3 is 15 residues long. The DNA for the CDR3 is TGTGCCAGCAGCTTAATGCCGGGGAATAATTCACCCCTCCACTTT. Amino acid sequence: CASSLMPGNNSPLHF.

The chain joins TRBV7-2 to TRBJ2-1, with 8 bases that match TRBD2. CDR1 is SGHTA and CDR2 is FQGNSA in the germline V gene. V trimming: 1 base; J trimming: 8 bases; junction bases outside the gene matches: 10. The CDR3 has 16 residues. The DNA for the CDR3 is TGTGCCAGCAGCTTAGGAATAGCGGGATCCCTCGATGAGCAGTTCTTC. This encodes CASSLGIAGSLDEQFF.

This clone was observed a few times. The gene calls are TRBV3-1 (or the pseudogene TRBV3-2) and TRBJ1-6, with D unresolved. The V end was cut by 0 bases, the J end by 14 bases, with 8 bases between. CDR3 size: 12 residues. Per germline, CDR1 LGHDT and CDR2 YNNKEL (reference sequence). The CDR3, as DNA: TGTGCCAGCAGCCAAGATGGAGGATCCCTCCACTTT. Translated: CASSQDGGSLHF.

The chain uses TRBV9 and TRBJ2-2; 8 bases match TRBD2. This CDR3 spans 17 amino acids. Per the germline V gene, CDR1 is SGDLS and CDR2 is YYNGEE. The V gene end was trimmed by 0 bases and the J gene end by 1 base; junction bases not matched to a gene: 5. The CDR3 nucleotides are TGTGCCAGCAGCGTAGCTGGACTAGCCCTGAACACCGGGGAGCTGTTTTTT. Protein sequence: CASSVAGLALNTGELFF. Complete variable domain (other parts from reference TRBV9 and TRBJ2-2): DSGVTQTPKHLITATGQRVTLRCSPRSGDLSVYWYQQSLDQGLQFLIQYYNGEERAKGNILERFSAQQFPDLHSELNLSSLELGDSALYFCASSVAGLALNTGELFFGEGSRLTVL.

The chain uses TRBV7-9 and TRBJ1-5; D remains unclear. Germline V gene lookup returns CDR1 SEHNR and CDR2 FQNEAQ (reference sequence). Deletions cut 2 bases from V and 5 bases from J, with 7 bases between. The CDR3 contains 13 residues. CDR3 DNA sequence: TGTGCCAGCAGCTTAATGGTCGATCAGCCCCAGCATTTT. As protein: CASSLMVDQPQHF. Filled out from reference TRBV7-9 and TRBJ1-5, the complete variable domain reads DTGVSQNPRHKITKRGQNVTFRCDPISEHNRLYWYRQTLGQGPEFLTYFQNEAQLEKSRLLSDRFSAERPKGSFSTLEIQRTEQGDSAMYLCASSLMVDQPQHFGDGTRLSIL.

This CDR3 reads CASSQPGTGGAVAYGYTF. In nucleotides, the CDR3 is TGTGCCAGCAGCCAGCCGGGGACAGGGGGCGCGGTGGCCTATGGCTACACCTTC. V and J are TRBV11-3 and TRBJ1-2; 12 nucleotides match TRBD1. CDR1 and CDR2 (germline): SGHNT, YENEEA. This CDR3 spans 18 amino acids. Trimming took 5 bases from V and 4 from J; bases not matched to a gene: 14.